This T cell receptor beta chain was recovered during a study of OX40 agonist ivuxolimab in advanced cancers. The overall study: A male proportion of 82.7% was recorded, with mean age around 62 years and range roughly 23 to 79.

Assay used: immunoSEQ multiplex PCR; TCRdb lists only in-frame clones, some missing. This sample has some 130,000 clones, with 80% to 90% found just once. Study-wide findings and caveats: Partial responders receiving 0.1-3.0 mg/kg showed among the lowest clonal expansion. In the 0.1 to 3.0 mg/kg range, CD4+ and CD8+ blood T cells had expanded clonally by week 6.

With respect to this clone: Its target is not known.

There are 13 residues in the CDR3. Looked up from germline, CDR1 is MNHEY and CDR2 is SMNVEV (reference sequence). With 6 bases clipped from V and 5 bases from J, the junction kept 1 base outside the gene matches. The clonotype originates from an adult with an advanced solid tumor such as melanoma, head and neck, liver or kidney cancer. V gene TRBV27 combines with J gene TRBJ1-4; TRBD1 matches 9 bases. The material was CD4+ or CD8+ T cells sorted from blood, obtained in a trial of the OX40 agonist ivuxolimab. The CDR3 DNA reads as TGTGCCAGCAGGACAGGGGGAAATGAAAAACTGTTTTTT. It encodes CASRTGGNEKLFF. Looking up the rest from reference TRBV27 and TRBJ1-4 gives the full variable domain: EAQVTQNPRYLITVTGKKLTVTCSQNMNHEYMSWYRQDPGLGLRQIYYSMNVEVTDKGDVPEGYKVSRKEKRNFPLILESPSPNQTSLYFCASRTGGNEKLFFGSGTQLSVL.